The 20 T cell receptor beta chains below were found in one sample sequenced in a study of T cell responses to AZD1222 COVID-19 vaccine. Profiling relied on immunoSEQ multiplex PCR, and the TCRdb table lists in-frame clones only, not all of them. The sample includes over 150,000 clones, around nine tenths of them seen just once. Here the sequenced sample was peripheral blood, taken 28 days after the second AZD1222 dose. Receptors were obtained from an adult who received the AZD1222 COVID-19 vaccine.

The gene calls are TRBV27 and TRBJ2-5; 8 bases align to TRBD2. Trimming removed 5 bases from V and 5 bases from J; junction bases left unmatched: 10. This CDR3 is built from 15 residues. Per germline, CDR1 MNHEY and CDR2 SMNVEV (reference sequence). CDR3 bases: TGTGCCAGCAGTGAATGGCGGGGGGAGGAGGAGACCCAGTACTTC. It encodes CASSEWRGEEETQYF.

This clone is a singleton in its sample. V and J are TRBV5-4 and TRBJ1-4; the D is unclear. The germline V and J ends were trimmed by 0 bases and 0 bases, with 12 bases remaining between them. Germline CDR1 is SGHNT and CDR2 is YYREEE (reference sequence). This CDR3 is 17 amino acids long. The DNA for the CDR3 is TGTGCCAGCAGCTTGGATCTCACTCAGGCAACTAATGAAAAACTGTTTTTT. It encodes CASSLDLTQATNEKLFF.

The CDR3 loop reads CATSRGKSRYEQYF. CDR3 nucleotide sequence: TGTGCCACCAGCAGAGGAAAATCTCGCTACGAGCAGTACTTC. The rearrangement links TRBV15 to TRBJ2-7; D not resolved. The V and J ends lost 1 base and 3 bases respectively, with 10 bases between them. Germline V gives CDR1 LNHNV, CDR2 YYDKDF (reference sequence). The CDR3 totals 14 residues.

CDR3: CASSYSVGDGDTQYF. In nucleotides, the CDR3 is TGTGCCAGCAGTTACAGCGTCGGGGACGGAGATACGCAGTATTTT. The chain links TRBV6-5 to TRBJ2-3, with D perhaps given as TRBD1 or TRBD2 (5 bases each). The V end lost 2 bases, the J end lost 5 bases, and 14 bases lay between the germline ends. This CDR3 comprises 15 residues. Germline values: CDR1 MNHEY, CDR2 SVGAGI.

This clone was detected once. The J gene is TRBJ2-1, the V gene TRBV29-1; tentatively, D is TRBD1 (6 bases). The V and J ends lost 0 bases and 5 bases respectively, with 8 bases between them. Germline V gives CDR1 SQVTM, CDR2 ANQGSEA. The CDR3 totals 13 residues. Here the CDR3 DNA reads TGCAGCGTTGAAGAGGGGGCCCACAATGAGCAGTTCTTC. Translating it yields CSVEEGAHNEQFF.

The V and J genes are TRBV19 and TRBJ1-2; D is unresolved. The V end lost 5 bases, the J end lost 4 bases, and 14 bases lay between the germline ends. CDR3 length: 14 residues. CDR1 LNHDA and CDR2 SQIVND come from the germline V gene (reference sequence). CDR3 amino acids: CASSPPGAPYGYTF. As DNA, the CDR3 is TGTGCCAGTAGTCCCCCCGGCGCCCCCTATGGCTACACCTTC.

The chain has TRBV5-1 and TRBJ1-3, with a possible D match to TRBD1 (6 bases). Trimming took 4 bases from V and 0 from J, leaving 17 bases between them. This CDR3 spans 17 amino acids. Germline V lookup: CDR1 SGHRS, CDR2 YFSETQ. The CDR3 loop is CASSPTGAPDSGNTIYF. CDR3 DNA: TGCGCCAGCAGCCCCACGGGGGCGCCAGACTCTGGAAACACCATATATTTT.

The rearrangement links TRBV6-5 to TRBJ1-2; TRBD1 might be the D (6 bases). The germline V gene has CDR1 MNHEY and CDR2 SVGAGI. The CDR3 contains 12 residues. Trimming removed 6 bases from V and 8 bases from J, with 13 bases in between. CDR3 residues: CASRSTGDGYTF. The CDR3 nucleotides read TGTGCCAGCAGATCGACAGGAGACGGCTACACCTTC.

V gene TRBV6-2 or TRBV6-3 combines with J gene TRBJ2-1; D is perhaps TRBD2 (6 bases). V lost 5 bases, J lost 6 bases, and 11 bases lay in between. The length of the CDR3 is 13 residues. From germline, CDR1 is MNHEY and CDR2 SVGEGT. The CDR3 protein is CASSPTSVNEQFF. CDR3 in DNA: TGTGCCAGCAGTCCGACTAGTGTCAATGAGCAGTTCTTC.

This chain joins TRBV30 and TRBJ2-7, with D unresolved. Germline V gene sequence: CDR1 GTSNPN, CDR2 SVGIG (reference sequence). The CDR3 totals 12 residues. V was clipped by 4 bases and J by 3 bases, with 10 bases between them. CDR3 coding DNA: TGTGCCTGGACCCGAACGGTCTACGAGCAGTACTTC. This sequence encodes CAWTRTVYEQYF.

The rearrangement links TRBV3-1 (or the pseudogene TRBV3-2) to TRBJ2-5; D is possibly TRBD1 (5 bases). The germline CDR1 and CDR2 sequences are LGHDT and YNNKEL (reference sequence). The ends were cut back, 1 base at V and 1 base at J, with 10 bases in the middle. This CDR3 spans 15 amino acids. This CDR3 is CASSQGAGFQETQYF. The CDR3 DNA sequence: TGTGCCAGCAGCCAAGGGGCAGGGTTCCAAGAGACCCAGTACTTC.

The V and J genes are TRBV19 and TRBJ2-2, with a possible D match to TRBD1 (6 bases). Germline values: CDR1 LNHDA, CDR2 SQIVND (reference sequence). This CDR3 region has 22 residues. Trimming shortened V by 2 bases and J by 6 bases, and 34 bases separated the two germline ends. In DNA, the CDR3 is TGTGCCAGTAGTATAAGTTACAGGGTTAGGGACGCCACCGTAAATAAGGCCGGGGAGCTGTTTTTT. It codes for CASSISYRVRDATVNKAGELFF.

The genes are TRBV12-3 or TRBV12-4 and TRBJ2-5; the D is unclear. This CDR3 region has 12 residues. Trimming removed 7 bases at V and 2 bases at J, with 8 bases between. The CDR3 nucleotides read TGTGCCAGCATGACTGGACAAGAGACCCAGTACTTC. The encoded protein is CASMTGQETQYF.

The genes are TRBV6-6 and TRBJ1-4; no definite D call. The V gene's germline CDR1 is MNHNY and CDR2 SVGAGI (reference sequence). The CDR3 extends over 12 amino acids. V lost 2 bases to trimming and J lost 6 bases, with 4 bases between them. The CDR3 region is CASSYAHEKLFF. The CDR3, as DNA: TGTGCCAGCAGTTACGCCCATGAAAAACTGTTTTTT.

This clone occurred a few times. The CDR3 sequence is CASSPRGGNQPQHF. The CDR3 nucleotides are TGTGCCAGCAGTCCTAGAGGGGGCAATCAGCCCCAGCATTTT. This chain joins TRBV7-2 and TRBJ1-5; TRBD1 is a possible D gene (5 bases). CDR3 size: 14 residues. With 6 bases removed from V and 2 bases from J, the gap between germline ends came to 11 bases. Germline V CDR1 and CDR2: SGHTA, FQGNSA.

This rearrangement joins TRBV18 to TRBJ2-7; D is undetermined. The length of the CDR3 is 13 residues. Germline loops: CDR1 KGHSH, CDR2 LQKENI. The ends were cut back, 3 bases at V and 5 bases at J, with 11 bases in the middle. As DNA, the CDR3 is TGTGCCAGCTCACCGTCAGGAACCCACGAGCAGTACTTC. This gives the protein CASSPSGTHEQYF. Filled out from reference TRBV18 and TRBJ2-7, the complete variable domain reads NAGVMQNPRHLVRRRGQEARLRCSPMKGHSHVYWYRQLPEEGLKFMVYLQKENIIDESGMPKERFSAEFPKEGPSILRIQQVVRGDSAAYFCASSPSGTHEQYFGPGTRLTVT.

This rearrangement joins TRBV12-3 or TRBV12-4 to TRBJ1-2; no firm D call. Trimming shortened V by 2 bases and J by 4 bases, and 5 bases separated the two germline ends. The CDR3 runs to 12 residues. The CDR3: CASSLKGYGYTF. DNA for the CDR3: TGTGCCAGCAGTTTAAAGGGCTATGGCTACACCTTC.

This clone was recorded only once. This rearrangement joins TRBV6-5 to TRBJ1-2; TRBD1 agrees at 10 bases. The J segment lost 8 bases and the V segment lost 5 bases, leaving 11 bases of the junction unmatched. The CDR3 is made up of 15 amino acids. CDR1 is MNHEY, CDR2 SVGAGI, per germline. CDR3 protein: CASSTRQGAPGGYTF. CDR3 DNA sequence: TGTGCCAGCAGTACCCGACAGGGGGCGCCGGGGGGCTACACCTTC.

The chain has TRBV20-1 and TRBJ2-3, with D maybe TRBD2 (5 bases). The germline V gene encodes CDR1 DFQATT and CDR2 SNEGSKA (reference sequence). Trimming shortened V by 3 bases and J by 7 bases, and 8 bases separated the two germline ends. The CDR3 covers 11 residues. In DNA, the CDR3 is TGCAGTGCTAGGTACGGGAATACGCAGTATTTT. Translation: CSARYGNTQYF.

The rearrangement joins TRBV29-1 to TRBJ1-2; D gene ambiguous. V shed 4 bases and J shed 4 bases, with 13 bases lying between them. CDR1 SQVTM and CDR2 ANQGSEA come from the germline V gene. CDR3 length equals 13 residues. CDR3 amino acids: CSVGAVSSYGYTF. CDR3 DNA: TGCAGCGTTGGGGCAGTTTCGTCCTATGGCTACACCTTC.